These 25 T cell receptor beta chains were sequenced from one sample in a study of T cell repertoires in cytomegalovirus infection. Their antigens are not known. TCRdb reprocessed the reads with MiXCR, giving one entry per CDR3 protein. Of approximately 470,000 distinct CDR3 sequences in the sample, about 42% were seen once. Sample: cultured PBMCs, taken from culture after CMV antigen stimulation. These receptors came from a human donor in good health (CMV status not recorded). Some clones in this sample may be carry-over from other donors' samples.

V gene TRBV14 combines with J gene TRBJ2-1; D gene unclear. With 4 bases removed from V and 5 bases from J, the gap between germline ends came to 18 bases. Germline CDR1 is SGHDN and CDR2 is FVKESK. This CDR3 region has 16 residues. This CDR3 is CASSPILRSPNNEQFF. The CDR3 nucleotides read TGTGCCAGCAGCCCCATTCTCCGAAGCCCCAACAATGAGCAGTTCTTC. The complete variable domain, with remaining parts taken from reference TRBV14 and TRBJ2-1, reads EAGVTQFPSHSVIEKGQTVTLRCDPISGHDNLYWYRRVMGKEIKFLLHFVKESKQDESGMPNNRFLAERTGGTYSTLKVQPAELEDSGVYFCASSPILRSPNNEQFFGPGTRLTVL.

The rearrangement links TRBV7-8 to TRBJ2-7, with 9 bases that match TRBD1. V trimming: 4 bases; J trimming: 3 bases; junction bases outside the gene matches: 7. Germline loops: CDR1 SGHVS, CDR2 FQNEAQ. The CDR3 spans 15 residues. CDR3: CASSSRQGGVYEQYF. Here the CDR3 DNA reads TGTGCCAGCAGCTCCCGACAGGGGGGAGTCTACGAGCAGTACTTC.

This clonotype was detected only a few times. The V and J genes are TRBV4-1 and TRBJ2-1; TRBD2 aligns across 14 bases. The ends lost 4 bases at V and 15 bases at J; junction bases unmatched: 14. This CDR3 has 16 residues. Germline V gene sequence: CDR1 MGHRA, CDR2 YSYEKL. Here the CDR3 DNA reads TGCGCCAGCAGCCCCGGAGAGCGGACTAGCGGGGGGCCCCCGTTCTTC. Its translation is CASSPGERTSGGPPFF.

A few counts support this clonotype. The chain joins TRBV7-9 to TRBJ2-1; 9 bases are shared with TRBD2. The CDR3 runs to 17 residues. The V segment lost 7 bases and the J segment 4 bases; nucleotides outside the gene matches: 14. Germline V gene sequence: CDR1 SEHNR, CDR2 FQNEAQ (reference sequence). This CDR3 is CASKRTGTSNTYNEQFF. CDR3 nucleotide sequence: TGTGCCAGCAAACGTACCGGGACTAGCAACACGTACAATGAGCAGTTCTTC.

This clonotype has only a few counts. The chain joins TRBV12-3 or TRBV12-4 to TRBJ1-5; D not resolved. Trimming left V 3 bases short and J 2 bases short, with 11 bases between. The CDR3 contains 15 residues. CDR3 sequence: CASSLSRHGNQPQHF. The CDR3 DNA reads TGTGCCAGCAGTTTGAGTCGGCACGGCAATCAGCCCCAGCATTTT.

There are a few counts of this clonotype. The chain is built from TRBV10-3 and TRBJ2-5, with D perhaps TRBD1 or TRBD2 (5 bases each). The CDR3 spans 14 residues. Germline V gene sequence: CDR1 ENHRY, CDR2 SYGVKD. V was trimmed by 2 bases and J by 5 bases, leaving 12 bases between them. CDR3 sequence (DNA): TGTGCCATCAGTGAGACGAGGGGTCCCGAGACCCAGTACTTC. Its translation: CAISETRGPETQYF.

The gene calls are TRBV7-6 and TRBJ2-1, with TRBD1 matching over 10 bases. Per the germline V gene, CDR1 is SGHVS and CDR2 is FNYEAQ. The J segment lost 5 bases and the V segment lost 2 bases, leaving 6 bases of the junction unmatched. CDR3 length equals 16 residues. The CDR3 protein is CASSLFSGTGDNEQFF. The CDR3 DNA reads as TGTGCCAGCAGCTTATTCTCCGGGACAGGGGACAATGAGCAGTTCTTC.

The V call is TRBV7-9, the J call TRBJ2-5; TRBD2 is a possible D gene (6 bases). The CDR3 is made up of 12 amino acids. The V gene's germline CDR1 is SEHNR and CDR2 FQNEAQ (reference sequence). V was pared by 5 bases and J by 10 bases, with 14 bases between. CDR3 DNA: TGTGCCAGCAGCCAGACTGGGGAGGTCCAGTACTTC. This sequence encodes CASSQTGEVQYF.

This clonotype was detected only once. The chain is built from TRBV11-2 and TRBJ1-5; possibly TRBD1 for D (6 bases). The CDR3 is 18 amino acids. The germline V gene has CDR1 SGHAT and CDR2 FQNNGV. V shed 2 bases and J shed 6 bases, with 23 bases lying between them. CDR3 region: CASSLISMGAMGGQPQHF. The CDR3 region has the DNA TGTGCCAGCAGCTTAATCAGTATGGGGGCTATGGGGGGTCAGCCCCAGCATTTT.

This sequence joins TRBV6-6 and TRBJ2-5; TRBD2 might be the D (7 bases). The germline CDR1 and CDR2 sequences are MNHNY and SVGAGI (reference sequence). The CDR3 has 16 amino acids. The V gene lost 2 bases and the J gene lost 1 base, with 14 bases spanning the gap. The CDR3 sequence: CASSYRRGPFQETQYF. CDR3 coding DNA: TGTGCCAGCAGTTACCGGCGGGGGCCCTTCCAAGAGACCCAGTACTTC.

This chain joins TRBV7-9 and TRBJ2-1; D unclear. V was clipped by 3 bases and J by 14 bases, with 11 bases between them. CDR3 length: 11 amino acids. Germline V gene lookup returns CDR1 SEHNR and CDR2 FQNEAQ (reference sequence). The chain's CDR3 is CASSFTGQEFF. CDR3 nucleotides: TGTGCCAGCAGCTTTACCGGTCAGGAGTTCTTC.

The chain uses TRBV7-4 and TRBJ2-3; tentative D call: TRBD1 (5 bases). Trimming took 5 bases from V and 0 from J, leaving 21 bases between them. CDR1 and CDR2 (germline): SGHVT, SQSDAQ. The CDR3 is made up of 18 amino acids. The CDR3 is CASSLSDSYPPSTDTQYF. CDR3 coding DNA: TGTGCCAGCAGCCTATCCGACAGTTACCCTCCGAGCACAGATACGCAGTATTTT.

The rearrangement joins TRBV19 to TRBJ2-5, with a tentative D call TRBD1 (5 bases). This CDR3 has 14 amino acids. Trimming stripped 5 bases from V and 4 bases from J, with 14 bases between. Germline lookup yields CDR1 LNHDA and CDR2 SQIVND (reference sequence). In DNA form, the CDR3 reads TGTGCCAGTAGTCCTCGGACATTTGGAGAGACCCAGTACTTC. This translates into CASSPRTFGETQYF.

The rearrangement links TRBV7-2 to TRBJ2-7; 9 nucleotides agree with TRBD1. CDR1 is SGHTA, CDR2 FQGNSA, per germline. The CDR3 covers 13 residues. After removal of 4 bases from V and 3 bases from J, the junction contained 1 base not matched to a gene. The CDR3 loop reads CASSWGQGYEQYF. In nucleotides, the CDR3 is TGTGCCAGCAGCTGGGGACAGGGCTACGAGCAGTACTTC.

The rearrangement links TRBV7-2 to TRBJ2-7; D is perhaps TRBD2 (5 bases). This CDR3 has 14 residues. The germline gives CDR1 SGHTA, CDR2 FQGNSA. Trimming removed 3 bases from V and 3 bases from J, with 12 bases in between. The CDR3 bases are TGTGCCAGCAGCTTCGGGCAGGCGGGCTACGAGCAGTACTTC. Translated: CASSFGQAGYEQYF.

This chain joins TRBV6-6 and TRBJ1-4; 7 positions agree with TRBD1. This CDR3 is 15 amino acids long. V lost 0 bases, J lost 8 bases, and 6 bases stayed unmatched. Germline V gene lookup returns CDR1 MNHNY and CDR2 SVGAGI (reference sequence). The CDR3, as DNA: TGTGCCAGCAGTTACTCGACAGGGAAGTGGGAAAAACTGTTTTTT. This encodes CASSYSTGKWEKLFF.

This sequence joins TRBV27 and TRBJ1-5; D perhaps matches TRBD1 (5 bases). The V end was cut by 6 bases, the J end by 0 bases, with 9 bases between. CDR3 length: 14 amino acids. CDR1 and CDR2 (germline): MNHEY, SMNVEV (reference sequence). Here the CDR3 reads CASRGTVSNQPQHF. The CDR3 DNA reads as TGTGCCAGCAGGGGGACGGTTAGCAATCAGCCCCAGCATTTT.

Only a few counts were recorded for this clonotype. The V and J genes are TRBV7-2 and TRBJ2-1; 7 bases fit TRBD2. Germline V gives CDR1 SGHTA, CDR2 FQGNSA. The CDR3 is 14 residues long. V was pared by 3 bases and J by 9 bases, with 8 bases of the junction left unmatched. CDR3 DNA sequence: TGTGCCAGCAGCTTTGGGGGGGTGGGTAGTGAGCAGTTCTTC. It codes for CASSFGGVGSEQFF.

This clonotype was observed a few times. This chain links TRBV7-2 with TRBJ2-1, with a weak D call TRBD2 (6 bases). The V end lost 0 bases, the J end lost 6 bases, and 15 bases lay between the germline ends. CDR1 and CDR2 from the germline V gene are SGHTA and FQGNSA. The CDR3 covers 16 residues. In DNA form, the CDR3 reads TGTGCCAGCAGCTTAGCCGGACGGGAGTTCTCCAATGAGCAGTTCTTC. Translated, it gives CASSLAGREFSNEQFF.

This clonotype has only a few counts. This chain uses TRBV11-2 with TRBJ2-3; TRBD2 is a possible D gene (5 bases). The germline V gene has CDR1 SGHAT and CDR2 FQNNGV. CDR3 length equals 16 residues. Between the trimmed V and J ends, which lost 3 bases and 0 bases, there was a span of 13 bases. CDR3 sequence (DNA): TGTGCCAGCAGCTTTCAAGGACTGCTAAGCACAGATACGCAGTATTTT. It encodes CASSFQGLLSTDTQYF. Full variable domain (outside the CDR3, taken from reference TRBV11-2 and TRBJ2-3): EAGVAQSPRYKIIEKRQSVAFWCNPISGHATLYWYQQILGQGPKLLIQFQNNGVVDDSQLPKDRFSAERLKGVDSTLKIQPAKLEDSAVYLCASSFQGLLSTDTQYFGPGTRLTVL.

At least ten counts were recorded for this clonotype. V gene TRBV7-8 combines with J gene TRBJ1-1; weak D call: TRBD1 (5 bases). Germline V CDR1 and CDR2: SGHVS, FQNEAQ. The V gene lost 4 bases and the J gene lost 0 bases, with 15 bases spanning the gap. This CDR3 has 16 amino acids. The CDR3 DNA reads TGTGCCAGCAGCTCATCAAAGGGACGGATGAACACTGAAGCTTTCTTT. It codes for CASSSSKGRMNTEAFF.

This clonotype was recorded a few times. The chain is built from TRBV12-3 or TRBV12-4 and TRBJ2-1, with TRBD1 as a possible D gene (5 bases). V shed 3 bases and J shed 8 bases, with 11 bases lying between them. The CDR3 loop spans 13 amino acids. CDR3 residues: CASSLVGVDEQFF. CDR3 nucleotide sequence: TGTGCCAGCAGTTTGGTAGGGGTCGATGAGCAGTTCTTC.

This clonotype was seen a few times. This chain joins TRBV7-2 and TRBJ2-5; TRBD1 is a possible D gene (5 bases). CDR1 is SGHTA and CDR2 is FQGNSA in the germline V gene. Trimming took 5 bases from V and 5 from J, leaving 12 bases between them. This CDR3 has 13 residues. The CDR3 DNA is TGTGCCAGCAGCATTAGGGGTGGGGAGACCCAGTACTTC. It specifies CASSIRGGETQYF. Variable domain in full (rest from reference TRBV7-2 and TRBJ2-5): GAGVSQSPSNKVTEKGKDVELRCDPISGHTALYWYRQSLGQGLEFLIYFQGNSAPDKSGLPSDRFSAERTGGSVSTLTIQRTQQEDSAVYLCASSIRGGETQYFGPGTRLLVL.

The rearrangement links TRBV6-2 or TRBV6-3 to TRBJ1-2, with D tentatively TRBD1 (5 bases). Germline assignment: CDR1 MNHEY and CDR2 SVGEGT. V was shortened by 2 bases and J by 2 bases, with 6 bases between the two germline ends. The CDR3 is 13 amino acids. The CDR3 protein is CASSYGTNYGYTF. The CDR3 nucleotides read TGTGCCAGCAGTTACGGGACGAACTATGGCTACACCTTC.

In its sample, this clonotype was seen a few times. The V call is TRBV7-6, the J call TRBJ1-4, with TRBD1 identical over 9 bases. Germline CDR1 SGHVS, CDR2 FNYEAQ. The length of the CDR3 is 15 residues. Trimming took 3 bases from V and 7 from J; bases not matched to a gene: 6. The CDR3 coding sequence is TGTGCCAGCAGCTTCGACAGGGGGGGCTCTGAAAAACTGTTTTTT. It codes for CASSFDRGGSEKLFF.